This T cell receptor beta chain comes out of a study of blood T cell repertoires in COVID-19. Study information: From the United States, Italy and Spain came samples of acute and convalescent COVID-19. Sources were T cells, B-cell-depleted T cells, or PBMCs; the material itself was cDNA or gDNA.

Per the original methods: Amplification of reference gene primers provided the estimated nucleated cell counts. Profiled with immunoSEQ multiplex PCR; TCRdb holds only in-frame clones, not every one. Clone size and V and J calls were adopted from that table, with D and trimming inferred from the DNA. Of over 250,000 clones in the sample, approximately 85% were seen once. The TCR originated in a middle-aged man with active or convalescent COVID-19. Sequencing used peripheral blood.

CDR3 sequence: CASSHRTGEKGYTF. The CDR3 bases are TGTGCCAGCAGCCACAGGACAGGGGAAAAAGGCTACACCTTC. This rearrangement joins TRBV3-1 (or the pseudogene TRBV3-2) to TRBJ1-2, with 9 bases matching TRBD1. Trimming cost V 3 bases and J 8 bases; bases outside gene matches: 7. In germline, CDR1 is LGHDT, CDR2 YNNKEL (reference sequence). This CDR3 contains 14 residues.